This is a list of T cell receptor beta chains from one sample in a study of CD4 T cells in relation to SARS-CoV-2 and coronaviruses. Here immunoSEQ multiplex PCR was the method, and the copy in TCRdb shows in-frame clones only, minus some. The table records tens of thousands of clones, 65% to 80% of them present only once. Antigen specificity for these receptors is unknown. The sample consisted of CD4+ T cells from PBMCs, cultured in vitro. The receptors shown here come from a human donor in good health. Each CDR3 is given with its conserved first and last residue. Each record gives: J gene, V gene, D gene, clone size, CDR3 protein, CDR3 DNA. A D gene is named only where the DNA matches it firmly. Size tells how often a clone was seen (once, few, many) or the class of an expanded clone, and some rows leave it out.

j_call: TRBJ2-1
v_call: TRBV5-1
d_call: TRBD2
clone_size: few
cdr3_aa: CASSWGLGGGNEQFF
cdr3_nt: TGCGCCAGCAGCTGGGGATTGGGGGGGGGCAATGAGCAGTTCTTC

j_call: TRBJ1-1
v_call: TRBV7-3
d_call: .
clone_size: .
cdr3_aa: CASSFGIGAEAFF
cdr3_nt: TGTGCCAGCAGCTTCGGGATAGGGGCTGAAGCTTTCTTT

j_call: TRBJ2-2
v_call: TRBV13
d_call: TRBD2
clone_size: .
cdr3_aa: CASSPEGSGSSGELFF
cdr3_nt: TGTGCCAGCAGCCCCGAGGGTAGCGGGAGTTCTGGGGAGCTGTTTTTT

j_call: TRBJ2-7
v_call: TRBV2
d_call: TRBD2
clone_size: .
cdr3_aa: CASSELAGATYEQYF
cdr3_nt: TGTGCCAGCAGTGAACTAGCGGGGGCGACCTACGAGCAGTACTTC

j_call: TRBJ2-3
v_call: TRBV5-4
d_call: TRBD2
clone_size: .
cdr3_aa: CASSPGTSGRNTDTQYF
cdr3_nt: TGTGCCAGCAGCCCAGGGACTAGCGGGAGGAACACAGATACGCAGTATTTT

j_call: TRBJ1-1
v_call: TRBV27
d_call: .
clone_size: .
cdr3_aa: CASQGSVAEAFF
cdr3_nt: TGTGCCAGCCAGGGGTCGGTGGCTGAAGCTTTCTTT

j_call: TRBJ2-5
v_call: TRBV5-6
d_call: .
clone_size: .
cdr3_aa: CASSLSSGTQYF
cdr3_nt: TGTGCCAGCAGCTTGAGTTCCGGGACCCAGTACTTC

j_call: TRBJ1-1
v_call: TRBV6-2/TRBV6-3
d_call: .
clone_size: .
cdr3_aa: CASSYSPRRVNTEAFF
cdr3_nt: TGTGCCAGCAGTTACTCCCCCCGCCGGGTGAACACTGAAGCTTTCTTT

j_call: TRBJ1-2
v_call: TRBV29-1
d_call: .
clone_size: .
cdr3_aa: CSVEGRARAGYTF
cdr3_nt: TGCAGCGTTGAAGGGCGGGCCAGGGCCGGCTACACCTTC

j_call: TRBJ2-7
v_call: TRBV7-9
d_call: .
clone_size: .
cdr3_aa: CASSFSGASGEQYF
cdr3_nt: TGTGCCAGCAGCTTTTCAGGGGCATCGGGCGAGCAGTACTTC

j_call: TRBJ2-1
v_call: TRBV5-1
d_call: .
clone_size: few
cdr3_aa: CASSLNLGGGYNEQFF
cdr3_nt: TGCGCCAGCAGCTTGAATCTGGGGGGCGGTTACAATGAGCAGTTCTTC

j_call: TRBJ2-7
v_call: TRBV27
d_call: .
clone_size: once
cdr3_aa: CASSLLSGSYEQYF
cdr3_nt: TGTGCCAGCAGTTTATTGTCGGGCTCCTACGAGCAGTACTTC

j_call: TRBJ1-2
v_call: TRBV27
d_call: .
clone_size: .
cdr3_aa: CASSRAGPYGYTF
cdr3_nt: TGTGCCAGCAGTAGGGCTGGACCATATGGCTACACCTTC

j_call: TRBJ2-3
v_call: TRBV4-1
d_call: TRBD2
clone_size: .
cdr3_aa: CASSQGSGFSTDTQYF
cdr3_nt: TGCGCCAGCAGTCAAGGTAGCGGGTTTAGCACAGATACGCAGTATTTT

j_call: TRBJ2-7
v_call: TRBV9
d_call: TRBD1
clone_size: .
cdr3_aa: CASSPPGTGDYEQYF
cdr3_nt: TGTGCCAGCAGCCCCCCCGGGACAGGGGACTACGAGCAGTACTTC

j_call: TRBJ2-6
v_call: TRBV5-1
d_call: .
clone_size: .
cdr3_aa: CASSFGGPGANVLTF
cdr3_nt: TGCGCCAGCAGCTTTGGGGGTCCTGGGGCCAACGTCCTGACTTTC

j_call: TRBJ2-7
v_call: TRBV5-1
d_call: TRBD1
clone_size: once
cdr3_aa: CASSPETGAFSYEQYF
cdr3_nt: TGCGCCAGCAGCCCGGAGACAGGGGCGTTCTCCTACGAGCAGTACTTC

j_call: TRBJ2-5
v_call: TRBV2
d_call: .
clone_size: .
cdr3_aa: CASSGEETQYF
cdr3_nt: TGTGCCAGCAGTGGAGAAGAGACCCAGTACTTC

j_call: TRBJ1-1
v_call: TRBV12-5
d_call: .
clone_size: .
cdr3_aa: CASGSGGITEAFF
cdr3_nt: TGTGCTAGTGGTTCGGGGGGTATCACTGAAGCTTTCTTT

j_call: TRBJ2-3
v_call: TRBV13
d_call: TRBD2
clone_size: .
cdr3_aa: CASSSGTSGRDSTDTQYF
cdr3_nt: TGTGCCAGCAGCTCCGGGACTAGCGGGAGGGATAGCACAGATACGCAGTATTTT

j_call: TRBJ2-1
v_call: TRBV7-8
d_call: .
clone_size: .
cdr3_aa: CASSLVSGIDEQFF
cdr3_nt: TGTGCCAGCAGCTTAGTATCGGGGATCGATGAGCAGTTCTTC

j_call: TRBJ2-1
v_call: TRBV2
d_call: .
clone_size: once
cdr3_aa: CASSEWGEQFF
cdr3_nt: TGTGCCAGCAGTGAGTGGGGTGAGCAGTTCTTC

j_call: TRBJ1-1
v_call: TRBV27
d_call: .
clone_size: .
cdr3_aa: CASSPTAPGPPREAFF
cdr3_nt: TGTGCCAGCAGTCCCACCGCCCCGGGACCACCACGTGAAGCTTTCTTT

j_call: TRBJ1-5
v_call: TRBV27
d_call: .
clone_size: few
cdr3_aa: CASSFREQTPQHF
cdr3_nt: TGTGCCAGCAGTTTTAGGGAGCAGACGCCCCAGCATTTT

j_call: TRBJ2-7
v_call: TRBV6-4
d_call: TRBD1
clone_size: few
cdr3_aa: CASRGQGRSFEQYF
cdr3_nt: TGTGCCAGCAGGGGACAGGGGCGTTCTTTCGAGCAGTACTTC

j_call: TRBJ2-7
v_call: TRBV27
d_call: TRBD2
clone_size: .
cdr3_aa: CASSLGLAGVSEQYF
cdr3_nt: TGTGCCAGCAGTCTGGGACTAGCGGGAGTAAGTGAGCAGTACTTC

j_call: TRBJ2-7
v_call: TRBV6-1
d_call: .
clone_size: .
cdr3_aa: CASSEAGVGQGFSYEQYF
cdr3_nt: TGTGCCAGCAGTGAAGCAGGTGTAGGGCAGGGGTTCTCCTACGAGCAGTACTTC

j_call: TRBJ2-2
v_call: TRBV11-3
d_call: TRBD1
clone_size: .
cdr3_aa: CASSSSGQAHTGELFF
cdr3_nt: TGTGCCAGCAGCTCCTCCGGACAGGCACACACCGGGGAGCTGTTTTTT

j_call: TRBJ1-5
v_call: TRBV7-9
d_call: .
clone_size: .
cdr3_aa: CASSLALGTSSNQPQHF
cdr3_nt: TGTGCCAGCAGCTTAGCTCTAGGGACATCTAGCAATCAGCCCCAGCATTTT

j_call: TRBJ2-3
v_call: TRBV24-1
d_call: .
clone_size: .
cdr3_aa: CATSDGGGFTQYF
cdr3_nt: TGTGCCACCAGTGACGGTGGCGGTTTTACGCAGTATTTT

j_call: TRBJ1-2
v_call: TRBV6-5
d_call: .
clone_size: .
cdr3_aa: CASSYSGIANYGYTF
cdr3_nt: TGTGCCAGCAGTTACTCGGGGATCGCTAACTATGGCTACACCTTC

j_call: TRBJ2-1
v_call: TRBV7-3
d_call: .
clone_size: .
cdr3_aa: CASSLEGASYNEQFF
cdr3_nt: TGTGCCAGCAGCTTGGAGGGAGCCTCATACAATGAGCAGTTCTTC

j_call: TRBJ2-5
v_call: TRBV6-4
d_call: .
clone_size: .
cdr3_aa: CASSDVWGAETQYF
cdr3_nt: TGTGCCAGCAGTGACGTTTGGGGCGCAGAGACCCAGTACTTC

j_call: TRBJ2-7
v_call: TRBV10-2
d_call: TRBD1
clone_size: .
cdr3_aa: CATRGQGLNEQYF
cdr3_nt: TGCGCCACCAGGGGACAGGGACTGAACGAGCAGTACTTC

j_call: TRBJ2-3
v_call: TRBV27
d_call: .
clone_size: .
cdr3_aa: CASSFLGMSTDTQYF
cdr3_nt: TGTGCCAGCAGTTTTTTGGGGATGAGCACAGATACGCAGTATTTT

j_call: TRBJ2-5
v_call: TRBV5-1
d_call: .
clone_size: .
cdr3_aa: CASSLARQHQETQYF
cdr3_nt: TGCGCCAGCAGCTTGGCTCGACAGCACCAAGAGACCCAGTACTTC

j_call: TRBJ2-5
v_call: TRBV18
d_call: TRBD1
clone_size: .
cdr3_aa: CASSRQGEGETQYF
cdr3_nt: TGTGCCAGCTCGCGACAGGGAGAGGGCGAGACCCAGTACTTC

j_call: TRBJ2-3
v_call: TRBV5-1
d_call: .
clone_size: .
cdr3_aa: CASSLGQSGTDTQYF
cdr3_nt: TGCGCCAGCAGCTTGGGACAATCGGGCACAGATACGCAGTATTTT

j_call: TRBJ1-2
v_call: TRBV2
d_call: TRBD1
clone_size: .
cdr3_aa: CASSPDREVAYGYTF
cdr3_nt: TGTGCCAGCAGTCCTGACAGGGAAGTCGCCTATGGCTACACCTTC

j_call: TRBJ2-5
v_call: TRBV2
d_call: TRBD1
clone_size: .
cdr3_aa: CASRSGTGGLETQYF
cdr3_nt: TGTGCCAGCAGGTCCGGGACAGGGGGCTTAGAGACCCAGTACTTC

j_call: TRBJ2-1
v_call: TRBV12-5
d_call: TRBD1
clone_size: .
cdr3_aa: CASGLVQGVGFNEQFF
cdr3_nt: TGTGCTAGTGGTTTGGTACAGGGGGTAGGATTCAATGAGCAGTTCTTC

j_call: TRBJ1-1
v_call: TRBV6-5
d_call: TRBD1
clone_size: once
cdr3_aa: CASSYGDRVGTEAFF
cdr3_nt: TGTGCCAGCAGTTACGGGGACAGGGTGGGCACTGAAGCTTTCTTT

j_call: TRBJ2-2
v_call: TRBV27
d_call: .
clone_size: few
cdr3_aa: CASSRGQVNTGELFF
cdr3_nt: TGTGCCAGCAGTCGGGGGCAGGTTAACACCGGGGAGCTGTTTTTT

j_call: TRBJ2-6
v_call: TRBV9
d_call: .
clone_size: .
cdr3_aa: CASSVEPGVSFGANVLTF
cdr3_nt: TGTGCCAGCAGCGTAGAACCGGGAGTGTCCTTTGGGGCCAACGTCCTGACTTTC

j_call: TRBJ2-1
v_call: TRBV20-1
d_call: TRBD2
clone_size: few
cdr3_aa: CSASSDSGSKYNEQFF
cdr3_nt: TGCAGTGCTAGTTCTGATAGCGGGAGTAAGTACAATGAGCAGTTCTTC

j_call: TRBJ2-1
v_call: TRBV6-5
d_call: .
clone_size: once
cdr3_aa: CASSYRRVAYNEQFF
cdr3_nt: TGTGCCAGCAGTTATCGAAGGGTGGCCTACAATGAGCAGTTCTTC

j_call: TRBJ1-3
v_call: TRBV11-2
d_call: .
clone_size: .
cdr3_aa: CASSSTRFLNTIYF
cdr3_nt: TGTGCCAGCAGCTCGACACGGTTTTTAAACACCATATATTTT

j_call: TRBJ1-4
v_call: TRBV5-1
d_call: .
clone_size: .
cdr3_aa: CASSLDPTGSEKLFF
cdr3_nt: TGCGCCAGCAGCTTGGACCCTACAGGGTCTGAAAAACTGTTTTTT

j_call: TRBJ2-7
v_call: TRBV5-5
d_call: TRBD2
clone_size: .
cdr3_aa: CASSLAPGTSVREQYF
cdr3_nt: TGTGCCAGCAGCTTGGCGCCCGGGACTAGCGTTCGTGAGCAGTACTTC

j_call: TRBJ1-1
v_call: TRBV29-1
d_call: .
clone_size: few
cdr3_aa: CSVVGSRAEAFF
cdr3_nt: TGCAGCGTTGTCGGAAGTCGCGCTGAAGCTTTCTTT

j_call: TRBJ2-4
v_call: TRBV9
d_call: .
clone_size: .
cdr3_aa: CASSVGRENIQYF
cdr3_nt: TGTGCCAGCAGCGTAGGCCGAGAAAACATTCAGTACTTC

j_call: TRBJ2-5
v_call: TRBV19
d_call: TRBD2
clone_size: .
cdr3_aa: CASSMTSGSRQETQYF
cdr3_nt: TGTGCCAGTAGTATGACTAGCGGGAGTAGGCAAGAGACCCAGTACTTC

j_call: TRBJ1-1
v_call: TRBV28
d_call: .
clone_size: few
cdr3_aa: CASSLSPTWNTEAFF
cdr3_nt: TGTGCCAGCAGTTTATCCCCTACCTGGAACACTGAAGCTTTCTTT

j_call: TRBJ1-3
v_call: TRBV18
d_call: TRBD1
clone_size: .
cdr3_aa: CASSLFGTGDGISGNTIYF
cdr3_nt: TGTGCCAGCTCGCTCTTTGGGACAGGCGATGGGATCTCTGGAAACACCATATATTTT